The rows below give T cell receptor beta chains drawn from one sample of a study of vaccination and CD4 T cells after COVID-19. TCRdb analysed the PCR reads with MiXCR anew, one entry per CDR3 protein. This sample has tens of thousands of distinct CDR3 sequences, with 40% to 50% found just once. The antigens of these receptors remain unknown. Input material: CD4+ T cells from blood, cultured in vitro. These receptor sequences come from a human donor who had recovered from COVID-19. Both conserved end residues are part of each CDR3. D genes are given only for firm matches. Some rows have no size entry. The others give once, few or many, or a class for an expanded clone.

TRBV6-2/TRBV6-3	TRBJ2-7	few	.	TGTGCCAGCAGTTATTACGCGGGAAAGAACGAGCAGTACTTC	CASSYYAGKNEQYF
TRBV9	TRBJ1-1	.	.	TGTGCCAGCAGCGTAGAGTCGGGGCAGGGAATCGCTTTCTTT	CASSVESGQGIAFF
TRBV28	TRBJ1-1	.	TRBD1	TGTGCCAGCGTAACAGGGGGCGGGCTGGCGAACACTGAAGCTTTCTTT	CASVTGGGLANTEAFF
TRBV20-1	TRBJ2-3	few	.	TGCAGTGCTCGTCGCCCGTTTGAAGATACGCAGTATTTT	CSARRPFEDTQYF
TRBV20-1	TRBJ2-7	.	.	TGCAGTGCCACTACGAGGAGGGGCTCCTACGAGCAGTACTTC	CSATTRRGSYEQYF
TRBV28	TRBJ2-3	few	.	TGTGCCAGCAGAATCAGTTCCAGCACAGATACGCAGTATTTT	CASRISSSTDTQYF
TRBV27	TRBJ1-1	few	.	TGTGCCAGCAGTGGTAGACAGGCGAACACTGAAGCTTTCTTT	CASSGRQANTEAFF
TRBV7-2	TRBJ1-2	.	TRBD1	TGTGCCAGCAGCGGGTACACAGGGGGCGCGGGGGGCTACACCTTC	CASSGYTGGAGGYTF
TRBV20-1	TRBJ2-1	.	TRBD2	TGCAGTGTTGTGGGACTAGCGGGGTCCGAGAGAAATGAGCAGTTCTTC	CSVVGLAGSERNEQFF
TRBV6-2/TRBV6-3	TRBJ2-1	once	.	TGTGCCAGCAGCCTTAGGGAGTACGGGCAGTTCTTC	CASSLREYGQFF
TRBV25-1	TRBJ2-4	.	TRBD1	TGTGCCAGCAGGACAGGGGACAAAAACATTCAGTACTTC	CASRTGDKNIQYF
TRBV29-1	TRBJ1-1	.	.	TGCAGCGTTGACTTAACCGGGCCTGGGGGTGAAGCTTTCTTT	CSVDLTGPGGEAFF
TRBV6-2/TRBV6-3	TRBJ1-3	.	.	TGTGCCAGCAGTTACCCCGAGATCTCTGGAAACACCATATATTTT	CASSYPEISGNTIYF
TRBV24-1	TRBJ2-7	few	TRBD1	TGTGCCACCAGTGATAGGACAGGGTCTACCTACGAGCAGTACTTC	CATSDRTGSTYEQYF
TRBV7-8	TRBJ2-1	few	TRBD2	TGTGCCAGCAGCTTAGCGTCGGGACTAGCGCTACCAACGAACAATGAGCAGTTCTTC	CASSLASGLALPTNNEQFF
TRBV19	TRBJ2-5	.	.	TGTGCCAGTAGTAATATTGCTCCTGAGACCCAGTACTTC	CASSNIAPETQYF
TRBV12-3/TRBV12-4	TRBJ1-5	.	.	TGTGCCAGCAGTTTCTGGGATAGCAATCAGCCCCAGCATTTT	CASSFWDSNQPQHF
TRBV4-3	TRBJ2-3	few	.	TGCGCCAGCAGCTCTGACAGATCTAGCACAGATACGCAGTATTTT	CASSSDRSSTDTQYF
TRBV6-1	TRBJ1-5	.	.	TGTGCCAGCAGCCCCTTCGGGTTGAGGGTTAATCAGCCCCAGCATTTT	CASSPFGLRVNQPQHF
TRBV6-1	TRBJ2-7	.	.	TGTGCCAGCCGGGAGGGGGCCGAGGGTGAGCAGTACTTC	CASREGAEGEQYF
TRBV12-3/TRBV12-4	TRBJ2-1	.	.	TGTGCCAGCAGTACGCAACAGGGCGCTAAGCAGTTCTTC	CASSTQQGAKQFF
TRBV5-8	TRBJ1-5	few	.	TGTGCCAGCAGCTTAGACAGGAACAGGCAGCCCCAGCATTTT	CASSLDRNRQPQHF
TRBV4-3	TRBJ2-5	.	.	TGCGCCAGCAGCCAAGGGGGCAGCGCAGAGACCCAGTACTTC	CASSQGGSAETQYF
TRBV10-3	TRBJ2-7	.	TRBD1	TGTGCCATCAGTGGGGTTGCAGGGGGCTTGGGCGAGCAGTACTTC	CAISGVAGGLGEQYF
TRBV19	TRBJ2-3	.	.	TGTGCCAGTAGTATAGGGGGGCGATCAGATACGCAGTATTTT	CASSIGGRSDTQYF
TRBV11-3	TRBJ1-2	.	.	TGTGCCAGCAGCTTAGAACAGGGCTCTCCGACCTATGGCTACACCTTC	CASSLEQGSPTYGYTF
TRBV27	TRBJ1-5	few	.	TGTGCCAGCAGTTTAATAGGGCAACACCAGCCCCAGCATTTT	CASSLIGQHQPQHF
TRBV7-2	TRBJ2-2	few	.	TGTGCCAGCAGCGCATACACCGGGGAGCTGTTTTTT	CASSAYTGELFF
TRBV6-5	TRBJ2-7	once	.	TGTGCCAGCAGTTACGAGGGGACGCCGGCCTACGAGCAGTACTTC	CASSYEGTPAYEQYF